Shown below are 28 T cell receptor beta chains from a single sample sequenced in a study of breast tumors, draining lymph nodes, adjacent tissues. TCRdb re-called the multiplex PCR reads through MiXCR, storing one row per CDR3 protein. This sample has about 230,000 distinct CDR3 sequences, with approximately 30% found just once. The lymph nodes were axillary draining lymph nodes from breast cancer patients. Sequenced: axillary lymph node tissue. The receptors come from a female donor with breast cancer. Some clones in this sample may be carry-over from other donors' samples.

This clonotype was seen a handful of times. The chain carries TRBV3-1 and TRBJ2-4, with 11 bases fitting TRBD2. This CDR3 comprises 17 residues. The V gene end was trimmed by 5 bases and the J gene end by 0 bases; junction bases not matched to a gene: 6. Per the germline V gene, CDR1 is LGHDT and CDR2 is YNNKEL (reference sequence). CDR3 loop: CASSSQGLAGAKNIQYF. CDR3 bases: TGTGCCAGCAGCTCCCAAGGACTAGCGGGAGCCAAAAACATTCAGTACTTC.

This clonotype occurred many times. This sequence joins TRBV2 and TRBJ1-6, with unresolved D. Germline V gene sequence: CDR1 SNHLY, CDR2 FYNNEI. The CDR3 extends over 14 amino acids. The ends were cut back, 5 bases at V and 7 bases at J, with 12 bases in the middle. This CDR3 reads CASSSLVGNSPLHF. CDR3 nucleotide sequence: TGTGCCAGCAGTTCCCTAGTGGGGAATTCACCCCTCCACTTT.

There are many counts of this clonotype. A much larger clone differs by one base, so this may be a read error. The V call is TRBV7-2, the J call TRBJ2-5; TRBD1 might be the D (6 bases). Germline V gives CDR1 SGHTA, CDR2 FQGNSA. This CDR3 is built from 15 residues. DNA of the CDR3: TGTGCCAGCAGCTTACCGGGACAAGTGGGAGAGACCCAGCACTTC. Translated: CASSLPGQVGETQHF.

This clonotype was picked up many times. The genes are TRBV19 and TRBJ1-4, with 7 bases lining up with TRBD1. The V and J ends lost 5 bases and 3 bases, in that order; junction bases with no gene match: 6. Germline values: CDR1 LNHDA, CDR2 SQIVND (reference sequence). The CDR3 is 15 residues long. CDR3 DNA: TGTGCCAGTAGTGCCCGACAGGGAGCTAATGAAAAACTGTTTTTT. Translated: CASSARQGANEKLFF.

This clonotype showed up many times. The V gene is TRBV6-4, the J gene TRBJ2-5; possibly TRBD1 for D (6 bases). The CDR3 has 12 amino acids. In germline, CDR1 is MRHNA, CDR2 SNTAGT. V lost 10 bases and J lost 4, with 13 bases in between. The CDR3 coding sequence is TGTGCCAACTCAGGGGCCACAGAGACCCAGTACTTC. The encoded protein is CANSGATETQYF.

Comments on this clonotype: No conserved phenylalanine or tryptophan ends this CDR3, so it is likely a read error. The chain links TRBV9 to TRBJ1-2; 7 bases are shared with TRBD1. V shed 4 bases and J 7 bases; nucleotides not matched to a gene: 10. The CDR3 totals 14 residues. The germline V gene has CDR1 SGDLS and CDR2 YYNGEE. CDR3 sequence: CASSFGQDPSGYTS. Written as DNA, the CDR3 is TGTGCCAGCAGCTTCGGACAGGACCCCTCTGGCTACACCTCC.

A few counts support this clonotype. This clone may be a read error of a much larger clone one base away. The chain joins TRBV20-1 to TRBJ2-1; no clear D gene. Germline values: CDR1 DFQATT, CDR2 SNEGSKA (reference sequence). This CDR3 has 11 amino acids. The CDR3 loop reads CSASTMNEQSF. CDR3 sequence (DNA): TGCAGTGCTAGTACTATGAATGAGCAGTCCTTC.

This clonotype was recorded many times. This chain connects TRBV6-5 to TRBJ1-5, with 9 bases matching TRBD1. V was pared by 4 bases and J by 4 bases, with 5 bases of the junction left unmatched. Germline V gene lookup returns CDR1 MNHEY and CDR2 SVGAGI. The CDR3 contains 15 residues. The CDR3 nucleotides read TGTGCCAGCAGTTCCTCTGGACAGGGGAATCAGCCCCAGCATTTT. It specifies CASSSSGQGNQPQHF.

The rearrangement uses TRBV11-2 and TRBJ2-7, with TRBD2 matching 9 bases. V lost 6 bases to trimming and J lost 4 bases; unmatched junction nucleotides: 16. The germline V gene encodes CDR1 SGHAT and CDR2 FQNNGV. The CDR3 contains 17 residues. CDR3: CASSYEGSGGRIYEQYF. CDR3 DNA sequence: TGTGCCAGCAGTTACGAAGGGAGCGGGGGGAGAATATACGAGCAGTACTTC. Drawing the rest from reference TRBV11-2 and TRBJ2-7, the complete variable domain is EAGVAQSPRYKIIEKRQSVAFWCNPISGHATLYWYQQILGQGPKLLIQFQNNGVVDDSQLPKDRFSAERLKGVDSTLKIQPAKLEDSAVYLCASSYEGSGGRIYEQYFGPGTRLTVT.

This clonotype was observed once. With a much larger clone just one base away, this may be a read error. This rearrangement joins TRBV5-1 to TRBJ1-4; D might be TRBD1 (6 bases). CDR1 and CDR2 (germline): SGHRS, YFSETQ. The CDR3 is made up of 13 amino acids. The CDR3 region has the DNA TGCGCCAGCGGCTCGGAGGGGGGTGAAAACCTGTTTTTT. Encoded protein: CASGSEGGENLFF.

This clonotype was found many times. The CDR3 coding sequence is TGTGCCAGCCCGGACAGGGGGCCCCCGGAGACCCAGTACTTC. This translates into CASPDRGPPETQYF. This chain uses TRBV6-4 with TRBJ2-5, with 11 nucleotides matching TRBD1. Germline values: CDR1 MRHNA, CDR2 SNTAGT. CDR3 length: 14 amino acids. The trim removed 8 bases at V and 5 bases at J, leaving 7 bases unmatched.

This clonotype showed up many times. V is TRBV4-3 and J is TRBJ1-3; D is possibly TRBD1 (5 bases). This CDR3 is 16 amino acids long. The V and J ends lost 4 bases and 4 bases respectively, with 17 bases between them. Germline V gene sequence: CDR1 LGHNA, CDR2 YSLEER. CDR3 region: CASSPSFSREGNTIYF. CDR3 DNA: TGCGCCAGCAGCCCCTCGTTTAGCAGGGAAGGAAACACCATATATTTT.

Points on this clonotype: A much larger clone lies a single base off, so this may be a read error. V usage is TRBV18 and J usage is TRBJ1-3; 10 bases line up with TRBD1. Germline V gives CDR1 KGHSH, CDR2 LQKENI. The CDR3 totals 16 residues. The CDR3 DNA is TGTGCCAGCTCAACCGACAGGGGGCACTCTGGAAACATCATATATTTT. Translating it yields CASSTDRGHSGNIIYF.

Many counts were recorded for this clonotype. V is TRBV25-1 and J is TRBJ2-5, with TRBD2 as a possible D gene (6 bases). Per germline, CDR1 MGHDK and CDR2 SYGVNS. The length of the CDR3 is 14 residues. V lost 6 bases and J 5 bases, leaving 16 bases between the germline ends. CDR3 in amino acids: CASREPAGRETQYF. CDR3 nucleotide sequence: TGTGCCAGCAGAGAACCGGCGGGACGTGAGACCCAGTACTTC.

This clonotype came up a few times. This chain uses TRBV18 with TRBJ2-5; D unclear. Between the trimmed V and J ends, which lost 2 bases and 1 base, there was a span of 8 bases. CDR3 length equals 14 residues. The germline gives CDR1 KGHSH, CDR2 LQKENI. The CDR3 DNA follows: TGTGCCAGCTCACCAGGCCGCAGCCAAGAGACCCAGTACTTC. Translation gives CASSPGRSQETQYF.

The chain has TRBV10-3 and TRBJ2-5; TRBD2 is a possible D gene (6 bases). Germline V gives CDR1 ENHRY, CDR2 SYGVKD. With 4 bases removed from V and 9 bases from J, the gap between germline ends came to 21 bases. This CDR3 comprises 15 residues. CDR3 in amino acids: CAISVGTSDQEAQYF. Written as DNA, the CDR3 is TGTGCCATCAGTGTAGGGACTTCAGACCAGGAGGCCCAGTACTTC.

The chain is built from TRBV5-1 and TRBJ2-5; D may be TRBD1 (6 bases). V was cut by 10 bases and J by 4 bases, with 14 bases left in between. The germline V gene encodes CDR1 SGHRS and CDR2 YFSETQ. This CDR3 is 12 amino acids long. In nucleotides, the CDR3 is TGCGCCTCTTCGGACAGCATAGAGACCCAGTACTTC. This sequence encodes CASSDSIETQYF.

A note on this clonotype: This may stem from a read error, because a much larger clone lies one nucleotide away. This likely comes from a read error, as the CDR3 has no conserved phenylalanine or tryptophan at its end. The J gene is TRBJ1-1, the V gene TRBV19; 8 bases agree with TRBD1. V dropped 5 bases and J dropped 4; count of bases not matched to a gene: 3. The germline CDR1 and CDR2 sequences are LNHDA and SQIVND (reference sequence). This CDR3 is built from 13 residues. CDR3 in DNA: TGTGCCAGTAGTTTGGACAGGGCCACTGAAGCTTTCCTT. It encodes CASSLDRATEAFL.

This clonotype has at least ten counts. The chain joins TRBV5-1 to TRBJ2-5; the D gene is possibly TRBD1 (5 bases). The ends were cut back, 3 bases at V and 2 bases at J, with 11 bases in the middle. The length of the CDR3 is 14 residues. Germline loops: CDR1 SGHRS, CDR2 YFSETQ. CDR3 sequence: CASSWGRPQETQYF. The CDR3 nucleotides are TGCGCCAGCAGCTGGGGCAGACCACAAGAGACCCAGTACTTC.

In regard to this clonotype: One end of the junction does not line up with germline, which may come from a read error. This sequence joins TRBV6-2 or TRBV6-3 and TRBJ2-1, with TRBD2 matching 9 bases. The CDR3 is made up of 15 amino acids. Germline V gene sequence: CDR1 MNHEY, CDR2 SVGEGT. Here the CDR3 reads CAGSYSTSGYNEQFF. In DNA form, the CDR3 reads TGTGCCGGCAGTTACTCGACTAGCGGTTACAATGAGCAGTTCTTC.

This clonotype was seen ten or more times. The rearrangement joins TRBV16 to TRBJ1-2; possible D gene TRBD1, 5 bases. The germline gives CDR1 KGHSY, CDR2 FQNENV. The CDR3 consists of 16 residues. Trimming left V 0 bases short and J 4 bases short, with 15 bases between. In DNA, the CDR3 is TGTGCCAGCAGCCAATCGTCTGGACAAGGGCTCTATGGCTACACCTTC. This codes for CASSQSSGQGLYGYTF.

The rearrangement uses TRBV20-1 and TRBJ2-2; 9 bases are a match to TRBD2. This CDR3 contains 15 residues. Germline CDR1 reads DFQATT; CDR2 reads SNEGSKA (reference sequence). V was pared by 6 bases and J by 6 bases, with 11 bases of the junction left unmatched. In DNA form, the CDR3 reads TGCAGTGCCCGTAGCGGGAGTGGTAGGGCCGGGGAGCTGTTTTTT. It is translated as CSARSGSGRAGELFF.

This clonotype was picked up many times. This clone may be a read error of a much larger clone one base away. The chain uses TRBV20-1 and TRBJ2-7; 7 nucleotides agree with TRBD1. The germline V gene encodes CDR1 DFQATT and CDR2 SNEGSKA (reference sequence). The CDR3 is 14 amino acids. The junction had 13 bases not matched to a gene; V was cut back by 5 bases and J by 6 bases. In nucleotides, the CDR3 is TGCAGTGCTGCCGGGACAGCTACCCTCTCCGAGCAGTACTTC. Encoded protein: CSAAGTATLSEQYF.

This clonotype was detected a few times. This may come from a read error, since a much larger clone is one base off. The J gene is TRBJ2-1, the V gene TRBV14; D may be TRBD2 (6 bases). This CDR3 comprises 14 residues. Germline V gene sequence: CDR1 SGHDN, CDR2 FVKESK. The CDR3 DNA is TGTGCCAGCAGCGGGGGGAGGCTGGGCAATGAGCAGTCCTTC. Its protein is CASSGGRLGNEQSF. Complete variable domain (other parts from reference TRBV14 and TRBJ2-1): EAGVTQFPSHSVIEKGQTVTLRCDPISGHDNLYWYRRVMGKEIKFLLHFVKESKQDESGMPNNRFLAERTGGTYSTLKVQPAELEDSGVYFCASSGGRLGNEQSFGPGTRLTVL.

This clonotype was detected only a few times. A much larger clone lies a single base off, so this may be a read error. The chain combines TRBV5-1 with TRBJ2-1; D not resolved. Per germline, CDR1 SGHRS and CDR2 YFSETQ. This CDR3 has 12 amino acids. CDR3: CASSLITNEHFF. CDR3 nucleotides: TGCGCCAGCAGCTTGATCACCAATGAGCACTTCTTC. Drawing the rest from reference TRBV5-1 and TRBJ2-1, the complete variable domain is KAGVTQTPRYLIKTRGQQVTLSCSPISGHRSVSWYQQTPGQGLQFLFEYFSETQRNKGNFPGRFSGRQFSNSRSEMNVSTLELGDSALYLCASSLITNEHFFGPGTRLTVL.

At least ten counts were recorded for this clonotype. The V and J genes are TRBV16 and TRBJ2-7; TRBD1 matches 8 bases. Germline assignment: CDR1 KGHSY and CDR2 FQNENV. The CDR3 is 16 residues long. V lost 4 bases and J lost 1; bases outside the gene matches: 9. The CDR3 sequence: CASSPLLGTGSYEQYF. The CDR3 nucleotides are TGTGCCAGCAGCCCCCTACTGGGGACAGGTTCCTACGAGCAGTACTTC.

On this clonotype: A read error may be the cause here, since a much bigger clone is one base away. The gene calls are TRBV11-3 and TRBJ2-3; D remains ambiguous. This CDR3 contains 13 residues. Germline V gives CDR1 SGHNT, CDR2 YENEEA. CDR3 residues: CASSPQIIDTRYF. Here the CDR3 DNA reads TGTGCCAGCAGCCCCCAGATCATAGATACGCGGTATTTT.

This clonotype was recorded many times. The genes are TRBV29-1 and TRBJ1-1; D is unresolved. This CDR3 comprises 11 residues. V gave up 4 bases and J gave up 2 bases, with 5 bases separating them. Germline values: CDR1 SQVTM, CDR2 ANQGSEA. The CDR3 DNA follows: TGCAGCGTTGGGACTAACACTGAAGCTTTCTTT. Protein product: CSVGTNTEAFF.